A selection of T cell receptor beta chains follows, all from one sample in a study of molecular identifiers for immune sequencing clone quantification. TCRdb re-called the PCR reads with MiXCR, one entry per CDR3 protein. In the table there are approximately 670,000 distinct CDR3 sequences, just under 20% of which are singletons. The sequenced material came from naive CD8+ T cells from blood, with Jurkat cell RNA spiked in. These TCRs come from a human donor in good health. Some libraries in this study had Jurkat cell RNA spiked in. CDR3s include the opening cysteine and the closing phenylalanine or tryptophan. A D gene is named only where the DNA matches it firmly. Clone size, where shown, is once, few, many, or a class for clones that have expanded.

d_call	v_call	clone_size	j_call	cdr3_nt	cdr3_aa
TRBD1	TRBV13	many	TRBJ1-1	TGTGCCAGCAGCCGCGGACAGGGGATCACTGAAGCTTTCTTT	CASSRGQGITEAFF
-	TRBV7-9	few	TRBJ2-7	TGTGCCAGCAGCCCCGGGACGAATTTCCACGAGCAGTACTTC	CASSPGTNFHEQYF
TRBD1	TRBV6-6	many	TRBJ1-2	TGTGCCAGCAGTTACAGACAGGGCGATGGCTACACCTTC	CASSYRQGDGYTF
TRBD2	TRBV4-3	many	TRBJ2-1	TGCGCCAGCAGCCAAGATTGGGGGGGAGTCTACAATGAGCAGTTCTTC	CASSQDWGGVYNEQFF
-	TRBV4-3	many	TRBJ1-5	TGCGCCAGCAGCCAAGAGGTCCCCGGGGGGCTTGGCAATCAGCCCCAGCATTTT	CASSQEVPGGLGNQPQHF
TRBD1	TRBV20-1	-	TRBJ2-5	TGCAGTGCTAGCCGGGACAGGGGGCAAGAGACCCAGTACTTC	CSASRDRGQETQYF
-	TRBV5-5	many	TRBJ2-3	TGTGCCAGCAGCTTGGACGGGACTAGCACAGATACGCAGTATTTT	CASSLDGTSTDTQYF
-	TRBV18	many	TRBJ1-5	TGTGCCAGCTCACCACGGGACACAAATCAGCCCCAGCATTTT	CASSPRDTNQPQHF
-	TRBV27	many	TRBJ2-2	TGTGCCAGCAGTTTTATGGGCGGGGAGCTGTTTTTT	CASSFMGGELFF
TRBD1	TRBV6-2/TRBV6-3	few	TRBJ2-3	TGTGCCAGCACCCCTCCCCCCGGGACAGGGGGAAGAAGCACAGATACGCAGTATTTT	CASTPPPGTGGRSTDTQYF
-	TRBV2	few	TRBJ2-3	TGTGCCAGCACAGGCCTGGGGGCAGATACGCAGTATTTT	CASTGLGADTQYF
-	TRBV5-5	-	TRBJ2-1	TGTGCCAGCAGCTTCGAGCCAGACAATGAGCAGTTCTTC	CASSFEPDNEQFF
-	TRBV12-3/TRBV12-4	-	TRBJ1-1	TGTGCCAGCAGTTTAGCGCCCGAGGGGGTGAACACTGAAGCTTTCTTT	CASSLAPEGVNTEAFF
-	TRBV5-5	few	TRBJ1-1	TGTGCCAGCAGCTTGGAGGGGGGCGGGGGCACTGAAGCTTTCTTT	CASSLEGGGGTEAFF
-	TRBV12-3/TRBV12-4	many	TRBJ1-2	TGTGCCAGCAGTTTTGACAGCAACTATGGCTACACCTTC	CASSFDSNYGYTF
TRBD1	TRBV19	few	TRBJ1-1	TGTGCCAGTAGTATGGAGGGCAGGGGGCTGTACACTGAAGCTTTCTTT	CASSMEGRGLYTEAFF
-	TRBV13	-	TRBJ2-3	TGTGCCAGCAGCTTAGAGGCTAGGCGTTCCTCAGATACGCAGTATTTT	CASSLEARRSSDTQYF
TRBD1	TRBV28	many	TRBJ2-5	TGTGCCAGCAGTATCGACAGGGACCCCCGAGAGACCCAGTACTTC	CASSIDRDPRETQYF
TRBD1	TRBV28	-	TRBJ1-1	TGTGCCAGCAGTTTTTCCCCCCGACAGGGGGCAAACACTAAAGCTTTCTTT	CASSFSPRQGANTKAFF
-	TRBV27	many	TRBJ1-6	TGTGCCAGCAGTTTAGCGTCGGGGGGCTTTTCACCCCTCCACTTT	CASSLASGGFSPLHF
-	TRBV12-3/TRBV12-4	many	TRBJ2-3	TGTGCCAGCAGGTTGGACGGGGTAGACACAGATACGCAGTATTTT	CASRLDGVDTDTQYF
TRBD2	TRBV3-1	few	TRBJ2-7	TGTGCCAGCAGCCAAGGGCTAGCGGGCCTGGACGAGCAGTACTTC	CASSQGLAGLDEQYF
TRBD2	TRBV20-1	few	TRBJ2-7	TGCAGTGCTAGGGGGACTAGCGGGAACAACGAGCAGTACTTC	CSARGTSGNNEQYF
-	TRBV11-2	-	TRBJ2-1	TGTGCCAGCAGCTTAAGGGAGCGGGACATCTCCTACAATGAGCCGTTCTTC	CASSLRERDISYNEPFF
-	TRBV3-1	many	TRBJ2-5	TGTGCCAGCAGCCCGCGGGTCTTAGTCGTAGAGACCCAGTACTTC	CASSPRVLVVETQYF
TRBD1	TRBV5-1	many	TRBJ1-1	TGCGCCAGCAGCTTGGTCCAGGGGGCGTACACTGAAGCTTTCTTT	CASSLVQGAYTEAFF
-	TRBV30	many	TRBJ1-5	TGTGCCTGGACCCAGGGCTGGGGTCAGCCCCAGCATTTT	CAWTQGWGQPQHF
-	TRBV7-2	many	TRBJ1-1	TGTGCCAGCAGCTCGTGGGGGACTGAAGCTTTCTTT	CASSSWGTEAFF
-	TRBV27	-	TRBJ2-1	TGTGCCAGCAGTTGGGCCCGGGAGAATGAGCAGTTCTTC	CASSWARENEQFF
-	TRBV6-5	many	TRBJ2-5	TGTGCCAGCAGTTACTCTGACTTTCAAGAGACCCAGTACTTC	CASSYSDFQETQYF
TRBD1	TRBV5-6	many	TRBJ2-7	TGTGCCAGCAGCTTGTGGGGGACAGGGGTCTACGAGCAGTACTTC	CASSLWGTGVYEQYF
TRBD1	TRBV19	few	TRBJ1-4	TGTGCCAGTACCGACATCGACAGGGGTGCTAATGAAAAACTGTTTTTT	CASTDIDRGANEKLFF
TRBD1	TRBV27	-	TRBJ1-5	TGTGCCAGCAGTTTCACATACAGGGGCGGGGATCAGCCCCAGCATTTT	CASSFTYRGGDQPQHF
-	TRBV5-5	many	TRBJ2-7	TGTGCCAGCAGCGGCATCGGATGGGGCAGGGACGAGCAGTACTTC	CASSGIGWGRDEQYF
-	TRBV7-6	-	TRBJ2-2	TGTGCCAGCAGCTTCGGGGCAGGGGCCACCGGGGAGCTGTTTTTT	CASSFGAGATGELFF
-	TRBV7-2	many	TRBJ2-3	TGTGCCAGCAGTCCAGACTGGTGGAGCACAGATACGCAGTATTTT	CASSPDWWSTDTQYF
-	TRBV4-3	-	TRBJ2-5	TGCGCCAGCAGCCAGAGAGTAGCGGCACAAGAGACCCAGTACTTC	CASSQRVAAQETQYF
-	TRBV4-3	many	TRBJ2-5	TGCGCCAGCAGCCAAGATTCAGCAGGGGCAGAGACCCAGTACTTC	CASSQDSAGAETQYF
TRBD1	TRBV24-1	-	TRBJ2-3	TGTGCCACCGGTCCACAGGGGGGAAGAAGCACAGATACGCAGTATTTT	CATGPQGGRSTDTQYF
-	TRBV12-3/TRBV12-4	-	TRBJ2-7	TGTGCCAGCAGATCGACAGGCCTAACCTACGAGCAGTACTTC	CASRSTGLTYEQYF
-	TRBV20-1	few	TRBJ1-3	TGCAGTGCTAGAGGAGGGTTGGAGGGACCTGGAAACACCATATATTTT	CSARGGLEGPGNTIYF
-	TRBV12-3/TRBV12-4	many	TRBJ2-7	TGTGCCAGCAATGGGCAGGGGAACGAGCAGTACTTC	CASNGQGNEQYF
-	TRBV6-2/TRBV6-3	many	TRBJ1-1	TGTGCCAGCAGGTCGAGGGGGGGCACTGAAGCTTTCTTT	CASRSRGGTEAFF
TRBD2	TRBV20-1	-	TRBJ2-2	TGCAGTGCTAGAGATCTTATGGGGGAGGGCCCCGGGGAGCTGTTTTTT	CSARDLMGEGPGELFF